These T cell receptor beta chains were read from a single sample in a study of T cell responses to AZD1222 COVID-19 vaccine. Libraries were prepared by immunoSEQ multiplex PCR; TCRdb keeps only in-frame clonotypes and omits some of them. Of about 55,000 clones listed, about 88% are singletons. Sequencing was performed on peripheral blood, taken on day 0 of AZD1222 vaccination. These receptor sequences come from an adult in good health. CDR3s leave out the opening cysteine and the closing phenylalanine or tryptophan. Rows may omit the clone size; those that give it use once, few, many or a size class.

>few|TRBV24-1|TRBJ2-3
ATSDVAGGVDTQY
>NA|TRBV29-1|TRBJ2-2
SVEGGPGRTNTGELF
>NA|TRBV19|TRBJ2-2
ASKTAGTGATGELF
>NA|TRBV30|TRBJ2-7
AWSVGRGRYEQY
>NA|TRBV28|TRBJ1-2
ASTSGTGVHGYT
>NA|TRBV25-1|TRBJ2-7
ASSLRVAGEYEQY
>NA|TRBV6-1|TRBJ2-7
ASSEQRLSNEQY
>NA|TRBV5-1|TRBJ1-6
ASSLEAASRAPLH
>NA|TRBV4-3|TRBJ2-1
ASSQDGLVGDEQF
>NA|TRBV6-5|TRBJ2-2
ASSSGLANTGELF
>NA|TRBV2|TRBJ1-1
ASKRTVNTEAF
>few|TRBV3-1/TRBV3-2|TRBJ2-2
ASSRVLASTGELF
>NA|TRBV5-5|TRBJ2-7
ASSQAVRQGPYEQY
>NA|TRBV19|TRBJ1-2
ASSATGSRYGYT
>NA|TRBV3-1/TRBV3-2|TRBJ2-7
ASSQDLLDYEQY
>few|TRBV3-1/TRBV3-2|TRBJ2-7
ASSSTDPRGEQY
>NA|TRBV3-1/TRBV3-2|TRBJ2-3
ASSQLGDTQY
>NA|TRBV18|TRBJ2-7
ASSPSPGTGGLAGTYEQY
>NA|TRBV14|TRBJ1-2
ASSQSALGYT
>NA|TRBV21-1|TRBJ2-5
ASSKGRAGEETQY
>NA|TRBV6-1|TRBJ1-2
ASSEPQGRSYGYT
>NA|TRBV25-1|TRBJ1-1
ASRWSNTEAF
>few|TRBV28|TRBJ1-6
ASTLLPGARDSPLH
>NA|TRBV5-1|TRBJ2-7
ASSYSTSGRASYEQY
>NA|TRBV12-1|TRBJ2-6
ASSFHANVLT
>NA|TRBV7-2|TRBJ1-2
ASSLGGQSYGYT
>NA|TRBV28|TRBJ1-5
ASSSPPTGIQPQH
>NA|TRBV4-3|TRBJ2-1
ASSQDLSREFLQF
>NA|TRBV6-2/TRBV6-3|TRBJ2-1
ASSYSGSLSNEQF
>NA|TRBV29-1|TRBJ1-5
SVREDGNQPQH
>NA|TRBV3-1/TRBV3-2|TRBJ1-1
ASRELSGVNTEAF
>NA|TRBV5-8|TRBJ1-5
ASSGSEGDWARTQPQH
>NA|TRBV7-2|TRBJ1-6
ASRAGWENSPLH
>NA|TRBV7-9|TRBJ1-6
ASSLAGGYNSPLH
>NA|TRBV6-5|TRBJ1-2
ASRLGGAGYGYT
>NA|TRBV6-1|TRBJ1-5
ASSDPLGPAWN